The 17 T cell receptor beta chains below come from one sample, sequenced in a study of blood T cell repertoires in COVID-19. TCRdb's copy holds only in-frame clones and misses some; the assay was immunoSEQ multiplex PCR. Of 200,000 to 300,000 clones in the sample, around 90% were seen once. Sequences were obtained from peripheral blood. These TCRs come from a man in his thirties or forties with COVID-19, enrolled during active disease.

The chain links TRBV9 to TRBJ2-3; D ambiguous. The CDR3 sequence is 16 residues long. The germline V gene has CDR1 SGDLS and CDR2 YYNGEE. V lost 0 bases, J lost 4 bases, and 15 bases lay in between. The CDR3 sequence is CASSVDNPLRPDTQYF. In DNA form, the CDR3 reads TGTGCCAGCAGCGTAGACAATCCCCTGAGGCCAGATACGCAGTATTTT.

The V call is TRBV5-3, the J call TRBJ1-2; 9 bases agree with TRBD1. TRBV5-3 is reported as an ORF; its role is uncertain. The CDR3 runs 14 residues. With 8 bases clipped from V and 1 base from J, the junction kept 6 bases outside the gene matches. The CDR3 DNA sequence: TGTGCCAGGGTCACAGGGGGCGATAACTATGGCTACACCTTC. Translating it yields CARVTGGDNYGYTF.

A single count supports this clone. V and J are TRBV9 and TRBJ1-2; 7 bases line up with TRBD1. Germline V gene sequence: CDR1 SGDLS, CDR2 YYNGEE. The CDR3 spans 14 residues. V was pared by 3 bases and J by 5 bases, with 7 bases of the junction left unmatched. The CDR3 region is CASSAAGGTYGYTF. DNA of the CDR3: TGTGCCAGCAGCGCGGCAGGGGGAACATATGGCTACACCTTC.

This chain joins TRBV3-1 (or the pseudogene TRBV3-2) and TRBJ2-7; 7 bases match TRBD2. Germline V CDR1 and CDR2: LGHDT, YNNKEL (reference sequence). The CDR3 loop spans 14 amino acids. V was clipped by 0 bases and J by 2 bases; unmatched bases: 1. The CDR3 reads CASSQEGGTYEQYF. The CDR3 coding sequence is TGTGCCAGCAGCCAAGAGGGGGGGACCTACGAGCAGTACTTC.

This chain connects TRBV27 to TRBJ2-2; 7 nucleotides line up with TRBD1. V gave up 6 bases and J gave up 4 bases; unmatched junction bases: 8. This CDR3 spans 15 amino acids. Germline V gives CDR1 MNHEY, CDR2 SMNVEV (reference sequence). The CDR3 DNA follows: TGTGCCAGCAGAATAGACAGGGTAACCACCGGGGAGCTGTTTTTT. It specifies CASRIDRVTTGELFF.

This sequence joins TRBV20-1 and TRBJ1-1, with D possibly being TRBD1 (6 bases). Germline CDR1 DFQATT, CDR2 SNEGSKA (reference sequence). Trimming pared 3 bases from V and 3 bases from J, leaving 14 bases between. The CDR3 runs 14 residues. The CDR3 loop is CSASRQVQDTEAFF. CDR3 bases: TGCAGTGCTAGTCGACAGGTTCAGGACACTGAAGCTTTCTTT.

About this clone: Additional DNA sequences in this sample encode the identical CDR3. The gene calls are TRBV10-2 and TRBJ2-7; TRBD1 matches 7 bases. The V segment lost 3 bases and the J segment 2 bases; nucleotides outside the gene matches: 1. The CDR3 contains 13 residues. Germline CDR1 and CDR2: WSHSY and SAAADI. CDR3 region: CASSDGTAYEQYF. CDR3 bases: TGCGCCAGCAGTGACGGGACAGCCTACGAGCAGTACTTC.

The V gene is TRBV7-2, the J gene TRBJ2-7; TRBD2 is a possible D gene (6 bases). V lost 5 bases to trimming and J lost 3 bases, with 17 bases between them. The germline V gene encodes CDR1 SGHTA and CDR2 FQGNSA. This CDR3 region has 15 residues. This CDR3 reads CASSHYLGRDYEQYF. CDR3 coding DNA: TGTGCCAGCAGCCATTACCTTGGGCGGGACTACGAGCAGTACTTC.

This clone was detected only once. J is TRBJ2-2 and V is TRBV2; D is possibly TRBD1 (6 bases). V was shortened by 6 bases and J by 0 bases, with 8 bases between the two germline ends. The CDR3 length is 14 residues. Looked up from germline, CDR1 is SNHLY and CDR2 is FYNNEI. CDR3 sequence reads: CASRGHANTGELFF. The CDR3 region has the DNA TGTGCCAGCAGGGGACACGCGAACACCGGGGAGCTGTTTTTT.

The rearrangement joins TRBV19 to TRBJ2-2, with 12 nucleotides matching TRBD2. The CDR3 has 18 residues. Per germline, CDR1 LNHDA and CDR2 SQIVND (reference sequence). The junction had 10 bases not matched to a gene; V was cut back by 5 bases and J by 3 bases. CDR3 bases: TGTGCCAGTAGTCCAGGACTAGCGGGGCCCCCTTACACCGGGGAGCTGTTTTTT. The encoded protein is CASSPGLAGPPYTGELFF.

The sample holds a few counts of this clone. The genes are TRBV14 and TRBJ2-7; 8 nucleotides align to TRBD1. This CDR3 is built from 15 residues. V was pared by 6 bases and J by 4 bases, with 11 bases of the junction left unmatched. The V gene's germline CDR1 is SGHDN and CDR2 FVKESK. CDR3 sequence (DNA): TGTGCCAGCAGTCATCTCAGGACAGGGATTTACGAGCAGTACTTC. Amino acid sequence: CASSHLRTGIYEQYF.

The chain is built from TRBV6-2 or TRBV6-3 and TRBJ2-1, with TRBD1 identical over 7 bases. After removal of 0 bases from V and 6 bases from J, the junction contained 5 bases not matched to a gene. CDR3 length: 15 amino acids. Germline CDR1 MNHEY, CDR2 SVGEGT. The DNA for the CDR3 is TGTGCCAGCAGTTACTCGAGGGGGCTTCGCAATGAGCAGTTCTTC. Translation: CASSYSRGLRNEQFF.

The V and J genes are TRBV6-6 and TRBJ1-4, with a weak D call TRBD1 (6 bases). V was trimmed by 0 bases and J by 6 bases, leaving 11 bases between them. This CDR3 region has 15 residues. Per the germline V gene, CDR1 is MNHNY and CDR2 is SVGAGI (reference sequence). CDR3 in DNA: TGTGCCAGCAGTTACTCCCGACAGGCCTATGAAAAACTGTTTTTT. It encodes CASSYSRQAYEKLFF.

The chain recombines TRBV5-5 with TRBJ1-2; TRBD1 is a possible D gene (6 bases). Per germline, CDR1 SGHKS and CDR2 YYEKEE (reference sequence). CDR3 length equals 15 residues. V lost 5 bases, J lost 0 bases, and 14 bases lay in between. CDR3 bases: TGTGCCAGCAGTTTACAGGGTGAAGCTAACTATGGCTACACCTTC. This translates into CASSLQGEANYGYTF.

The V call is TRBV4-1, the J call TRBJ2-7; TRBD1 might be the D (5 bases). V lost 3 bases and J lost 0, with 9 bases in between. CDR3 size: 14 residues. Germline CDR1 reads MGHRA; CDR2 reads YSYEKL. The CDR3 nucleotides are TGCGCCAGCAGCCAGGACATTAGCTCCTACGAGCAGTACTTC. This translates into CASSQDISSYEQYF.

The chain has TRBV14 and TRBJ1-1; 7 bases agree with TRBD1. This CDR3 has 18 residues. V was clipped by 1 base and J by 0 bases; unmatched bases: 11. Germline CDR1 reads SGHDN; CDR2 reads FVKESK. The CDR3 region is CASSQVSGQVYMNTEAFF. The DNA for the CDR3 is TGTGCCAGCAGCCAAGTGAGCGGACAGGTTTACATGAACACTGAAGCTTTCTTT.

This rearrangement joins TRBV5-1 to TRBJ2-7; D perhaps matches TRBD1 (5 bases). The CDR3 totals 12 residues. V was cut by 4 bases and J by 2 bases, with 7 bases left in between. Germline CDR1 reads SGHRS; CDR2 reads YFSETQ. CDR3 residues: CASSTGTYEQYF. As DNA, the CDR3 is TGCGCCAGCAGCACAGGAACCTACGAGCAGTACTTC.